This T cell receptor (beta chain) was recorded in a study of shared clonotypes between healthy human individuals. Sequenced by immunoSEQ multiplex PCR; TCRdb stores in-frame clones only, minus some. The table records about 2.4 million clones, around nine tenths of them present only once. Whole-study results and caveats: Naive subsets generally exceeded memory subsets in estimated richness. Sequencing depth was a factor that was expected to affect clonotype sharing among donors.

Each of the donors was a healthy adult who was HIV-negative and had not had a recent acute infection or vaccination. To note about this clone: Its matching antigen is unknown.

J gave up 3 bases and V 3 bases, and 3 bases lay outside the gene matches. The CDR3 is 14 residues long. Germline V gene lookup returns CDR1 ENHRY and CDR2 SYGVKD. Sequences were obtained from naive CD4+ T cells sorted from blood. Subset indicated: CD45RA+ positively selected. The V and J genes are TRBV10-3 and TRBJ2-3; 7 bases fit TRBD1. This sequence originates from a man aged 18 to 29 in good health. The CDR3 nucleotides read TGTGCCATCAGTGACCCGGGACAGACAGATACGCAGTATTTT. This gives the protein CAISDPGQTDTQYF.